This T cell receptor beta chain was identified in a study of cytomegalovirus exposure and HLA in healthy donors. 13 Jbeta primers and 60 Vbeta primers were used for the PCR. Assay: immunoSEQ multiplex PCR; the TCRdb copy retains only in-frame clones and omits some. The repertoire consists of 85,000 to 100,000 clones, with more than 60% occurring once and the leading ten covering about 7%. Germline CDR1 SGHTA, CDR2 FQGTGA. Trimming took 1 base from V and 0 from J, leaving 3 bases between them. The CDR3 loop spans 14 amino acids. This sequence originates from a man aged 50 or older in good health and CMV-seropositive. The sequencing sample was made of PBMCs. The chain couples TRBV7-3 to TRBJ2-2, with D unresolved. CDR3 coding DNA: TGTGCCAGCAGCTTAATATCGAACACCGGGGAGCTGTTTTTT. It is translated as CASSLISNTGELFF.